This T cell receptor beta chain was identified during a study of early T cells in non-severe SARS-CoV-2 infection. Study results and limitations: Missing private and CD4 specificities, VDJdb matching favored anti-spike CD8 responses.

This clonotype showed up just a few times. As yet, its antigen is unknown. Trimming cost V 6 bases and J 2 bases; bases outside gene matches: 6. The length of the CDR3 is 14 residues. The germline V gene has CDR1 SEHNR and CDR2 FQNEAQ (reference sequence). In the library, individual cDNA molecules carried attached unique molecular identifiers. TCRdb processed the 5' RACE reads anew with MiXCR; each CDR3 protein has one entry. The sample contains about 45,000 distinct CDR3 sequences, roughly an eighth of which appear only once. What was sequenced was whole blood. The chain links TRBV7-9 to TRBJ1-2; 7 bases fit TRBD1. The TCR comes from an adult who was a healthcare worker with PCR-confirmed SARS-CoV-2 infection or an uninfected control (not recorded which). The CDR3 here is CASSYRGQNYGYTF. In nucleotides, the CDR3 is TGTGCCAGCAGTTACAGGGGCCAGAACTATGGCTACACCTTC.